These T cell receptor beta chains were read from a single sample in a study of shared clonotypes between healthy human individuals. Repertoires were generated with immunoSEQ multiplex PCR, while TCRdb's copy carries only in-frame clones and drops some. Of roughly 1,000,000 clones listed, around 78% were seen once; the top ten hold 0.5% to 0.65%. The source material was memory CD4+ T cells from PBMCs. The receptors originated from a man aged 18 to 30 in good health. Some clones in this sample may be carry-over from other donors' samples. CDR3s leave out the opening cysteine and the closing phenylalanine or tryptophan. Size is stated for part of the rows, as once, few or many counts, or as a class when the clone is expanded.

abundance	v_gene	j_gene	CDR3aa
.	TRBV11-2	TRBJ2-1	ASSLAWTGGVNEQF
.	TRBV7-2	TRBJ2-1	ASSLGAPTQQF
.	TRBV7-3	TRBJ2-1	ASSSQGSYNEQF
.	TRBV5-1	TRBJ2-7	ASRGGRPEQY
.	TRBV4-2	TRBJ1-3	ASSQGIDRGRGNTIY
.	TRBV6-6	TRBJ2-1	ASRSTLGAIHEQF
few	TRBV7-2	TRBJ2-5	ASSLGNYGSLLSETQY
.	TRBV7-3	TRBJ2-7	ASSLGLAFSEQY
.	TRBV29-1	TRBJ1-2	SVERAQTGTRGYT
.	TRBV18	TRBJ2-3	ASSGRDTQY
.	TRBV20-1	TRBJ2-7	SARGGGEQY
.	TRBV7-2	TRBJ1-2	ASSSTTGANYGYT
.	TRBV30	TRBJ2-1	AWGNREQF
few	TRBV2	TRBJ1-1	ASSEARGTEAF
.	TRBV4-1	TRBJ1-6	ASSLDPGSNSPLH
.	TRBV7-6	TRBJ2-1	ASSLSGTIYADEQF
.	TRBV18	TRBJ2-3	ASSSGTSGIGADTQY
few	TRBV7-2	TRBJ2-2	ASSPPRLSGIGELF
.	TRBV6-6	TRBJ2-7	ASSYSGQGAYEQY
.	TRBV18	TRBJ1-2	ASSPRSGLAYGYT
few	TRBV10-3	TRBJ1-3	AISDLGFSGNTIY
.	TRBV2	TRBJ2-7	ASSEAGLARSYEQY
.	TRBV6-1	TRBJ1-4	ASTLSQGNEKLF
few	TRBV4-1	TRBJ1-3	ASSQEGGAPGNTIY
once	TRBV11-2	TRBJ2-5	ASSLEGAGGPQETQY
.	TRBV6-1	TRBJ2-7	ASSRAGGGLGEQY
.	TRBV28	TRBJ1-2	ASSFSDRDGYGYT
.	TRBV28	TRBJ2-2	ATAESGTAGELF
.	TRBV7-2	TRBJ1-2	ASSPFRGGIDYGYT
.	TRBV27	TRBJ2-6	ASSLSFVSFRPGANVLT
.	TRBV4-2	TRBJ2-4	ASSQDDQGVQNIQY
.	TRBV6-1	TRBJ1-2	ASSRDRGGGGYT
.	TRBV19	TRBJ2-3	ASSVTSGRTDTQY
.	TRBV18	TRBJ2-3	ASSPLGNQLSTDTQY
.	TRBV6-6	TRBJ1-2	ASRLAGDYGYT
.	TRBV5-4	TRBJ2-3	ASKGGGPGDTQY
.	TRBV30	TRBJ1-4	AWSPGRRGGEKLF
.	TRBV5-1	TRBJ2-7	ASSLVPGDYEQY